This T cell receptor beta chain was captured by sequencing in a study of Graves' ophthalmopathy and Graves' hyperthyroidism. Findings of the study overall: Built on 13 signatures, a model told ophthalmopathy apart from stable hyperthyroidism with 85% to 90% sensitivity and almost 84% specificity. The study's model predicted ophthalmopathy progression at 70.59% sensitivity and approximately 78% specificity. A majority of expanded thyroid clonotypes exceeding 0.001 frequency were likewise present in blood.

Patients were diagnosed from clinical symptoms, serum thyroxine, TRAb, thyroid ultrasound and orbital computed tomography. Researchers took RNA transcripts and amplified TCR beta CDR3 regions from them. RT-PCR in the first round used HTBI primers; a second-round multiplex PCR followed. TCRdb processed the multiplex PCR reads anew with MiXCR; each CDR3 protein has one entry. This table holds under 350,000 distinct CDR3 sequences, around a sixth found once. About this clonotype: Its antigen is not known.

CDR1 is DFQATT, CDR2 SNEGSKA, per germline (reference sequence). The CDR3 extends over 12 amino acids. The ends were cut back, 6 bases at V and 3 bases at J, with 8 bases in the middle. The rearrangement links TRBV20-1 to TRBJ2-2; no definite D call. The TCR sequence derives from an adult man with Graves' ophthalmopathy. Sequencing was performed on peripheral blood. CDR3 residues: CSASPYTGELFF. CDR3 DNA sequence: TGCAGTGCAAGCCCTTACACCGGGGAGCTGTTTTTT.